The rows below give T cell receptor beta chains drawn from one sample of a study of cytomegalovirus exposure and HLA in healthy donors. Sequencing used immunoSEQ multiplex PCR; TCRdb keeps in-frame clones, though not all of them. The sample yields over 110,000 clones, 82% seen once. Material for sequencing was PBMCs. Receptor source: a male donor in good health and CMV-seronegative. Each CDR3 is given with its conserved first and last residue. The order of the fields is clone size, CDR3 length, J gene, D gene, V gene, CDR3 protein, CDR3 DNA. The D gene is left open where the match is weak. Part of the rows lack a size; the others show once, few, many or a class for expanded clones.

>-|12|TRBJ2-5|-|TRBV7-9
CASSRRVETQYF
TGTGCCAGCAGCCGCAGGGTTGAGACCCAGTACTTC
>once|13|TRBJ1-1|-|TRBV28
CASRSGQNTEAFF
TGTGCCAGCAGATCAGGGCAGAACACTGAAGCTTTCTTT
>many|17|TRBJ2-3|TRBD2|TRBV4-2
CASSQHVGGGLVDTQYF
TGTGCCAGCAGCCAACATGTGGGGGGAGGGTTGGTAGATACGCAGTATTTT
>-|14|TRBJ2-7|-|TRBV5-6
CASSLVDSTYEQYF
TGTGCCAGCAGCTTGGTGGACAGCACCTACGAGCAGTACTTC
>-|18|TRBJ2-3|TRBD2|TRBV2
CASSELSGTGGSTDTQYF
TGTGCCAGCAGTGAGTTATCCGGGACGGGAGGAAGCACAGATACGCAGTATTTT
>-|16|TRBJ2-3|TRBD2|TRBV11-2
CASSSWTSGVTDTQYF
TGTGCCAGCAGCTCGTGGACTAGCGGAGTCACAGATACGCAGTATTTT
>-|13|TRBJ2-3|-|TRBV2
CASRAGFTDTQYF
TGTGCCAGCAGGGCGGGATTCACAGATACGCAGTATTTT
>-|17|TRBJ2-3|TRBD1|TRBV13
CASSLALWGQGTDTQYF
TGTGCCAGCAGCTTAGCCCTTTGGGGACAGGGGACAGATACGCAGTATTTT
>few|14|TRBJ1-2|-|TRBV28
CASSSAGDGYGYTF
TGTGCCAGCAGTTCTGCAGGGGACGGCTATGGCTACACCTTC
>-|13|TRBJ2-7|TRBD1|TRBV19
CASSLGTGHEQYF
TGTGCCAGTAGTCTGGGGACAGGGCACGAGCAGTACTTC
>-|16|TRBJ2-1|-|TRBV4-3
CASSQAAEPSYNEQFF
TGCGCCAGCAGCCAAGCGGCGGAGCCGTCCTACAATGAGCAGTTCTTC
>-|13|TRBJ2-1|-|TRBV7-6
CASSRLERPEQFF
TGTGCCAGCAGCCGGCTCGAGAGGCCTGAGCAGTTCTTC
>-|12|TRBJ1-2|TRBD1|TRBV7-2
CASSSTGHGYTF
TGTGCCAGCAGCTCGACAGGGCATGGCTACACCTTC
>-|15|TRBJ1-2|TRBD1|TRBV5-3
CARSPFGTGRHGYTF
TGTGCCAGAAGCCCCTTCGGGACAGGCCGACATGGCTACACCTTC
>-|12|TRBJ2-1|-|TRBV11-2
CASSHQGNEQFF
TGTGCCAGCAGCCACCAGGGGAATGAGCAGTTCTTC
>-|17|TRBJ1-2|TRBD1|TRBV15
CATSSRGTGAANYGYTF
TGTGCCACCAGCTCTCGAGGGACAGGGGCGGCTAACTATGGCTACACCTTC
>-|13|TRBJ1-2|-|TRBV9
CASSPWTDYGYTF
TGTGCCAGCAGCCCGTGGACTGATTATGGCTACACCTTC
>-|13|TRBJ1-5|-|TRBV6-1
CASRGGVNQPQHF
TGTGCCAGCAGAGGGGGTGTCAATCAGCCCCAGCATTTT
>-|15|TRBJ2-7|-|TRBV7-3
CASSQGVGLSYEQYF
TGTGCCAGCAGCCAAGGTGTGGGGCTGTCCTACGAGCAGTACTTC
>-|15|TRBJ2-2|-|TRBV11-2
CASSLSYWNTGELFF
TGTGCCAGCAGCTTATCATACTGGAACACCGGGGAGCTGTTTTTT
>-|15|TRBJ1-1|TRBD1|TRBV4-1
CASSQGDRMNTEAFF
TGCGCCAGCAGCCAAGGGGACAGAATGAACACTGAAGCTTTCTTT
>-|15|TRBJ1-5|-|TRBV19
CASSLLGYSNQPQHF
TGTGCCAGTAGTCTCTTGGGCTATAGCAATCAGCCCCAGCATTTT
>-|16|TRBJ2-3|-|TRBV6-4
CASSDSSGDGTDTQYF
TGTGCCAGCAGTGACTCTTCGGGAGATGGCACAGATACGCAGTATTTT
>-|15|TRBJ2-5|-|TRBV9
CASSVGWTLKETQYF
TGTGCCAGCAGCGTAGGTTGGACTCTAAAAGAGACCCAGTACTTC
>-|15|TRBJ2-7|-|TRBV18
CASSPPGQRVHEQYF
TGTGCCAGCTCACCACCGGGACAGCGGGTCCACGAGCAGTACTTC
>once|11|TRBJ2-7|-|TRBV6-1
CASTAVGEQYF
TGTGCCAGCACCGCGGTTGGGGAGCAGTACTTC
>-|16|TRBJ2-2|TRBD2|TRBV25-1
CASSEPGLANTGELFF
TGTGCCAGCAGTGAACCGGGACTAGCGAACACCGGGGAGCTGTTTTTT
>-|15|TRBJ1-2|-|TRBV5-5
CASSLTPWGPYGYTF
TGTGCCAGCAGCTTGACACCGTGGGGCCCCTATGGCTACACCTTC